This T cell receptor beta chain was identified during a study of PD-1 blockade in classical Hodgkin lymphoma. This table comes from immunoSEQ multiplex PCR, and its TCRdb copy is limited to in-frame clones, with some not included. The sample holds about 30,000 clones, more than 85% seen once. As to time point: cycle 4 day 1 (C4D1), after less than 7 weeks of nivolumab. Each patient's relapse followed autologous stem cell transplantation, and brentuximab vedotin exposure varied. Negative magnetic selection isolated CD4+ T cells from thawed PBMCs. Complete response, partial response or progressive disease was each patient's best response. From germline, CDR1 is MNHEY and CDR2 SMNVEV (reference sequence). The CDR3 consists of 15 residues. Trimming cost V 1 base and J 4 bases, with 10 bases left between them. This clone was observed a few times.

This sequence was found in a human donor with classical Hodgkin lymphoma. The V and J genes are TRBV27 and TRBJ2-2; weak D call: TRBD1 (5 bases). The sequences come from CD4+ T cells from blood, collected before the fourth cycle of nivolumab. The CDR3 bases are TGTGCCAGCAGTTTATACTGGGGCAGCACCGGGGAGCTGTTTTTT. This sequence encodes CASSLYWGSTGELFF.